The present T cell receptor beta chain was sequenced within a study of OX40 agonist ivuxolimab in advanced cancers. For the study at large: Two patients with cutaneous melanoma and one with hepatocellular carcinoma, three in total, showed partial responses.

Regarding the study as a whole: A proportion of nonresponders additionally exhibited low normalized T-cell clonal expansion. At 0.1 to 3.0 mg/kg, CD4+ and CD8+ blood T cells expanded clonally by week 6. On average, CD8+ T cells had more expanded clones than CD4+.

Sequenced by immunoSEQ multiplex PCR; TCRdb stores in-frame clones only, minus some. The sample yields over 45,000 clones, over 80% seen once. This CDR3 spans 16 amino acids. A word on this clone: Antigen unknown.

The chain is built from TRBV21-1 and TRBJ2-3; TRBD2 is the table's D call and was not checked against the DNA. TRBV21-1 constitutes a pseudogene. This specimen consisted of CD4+ or CD8+ T cells sorted from blood, obtained in a trial of the OX40 agonist ivuxolimab. This sequence originates from an adult with an advanced solid tumor such as melanoma, head and neck, liver or kidney cancer. The DNA of the CDR3 is TGTGCCAACACCTTGACTAGCGGGAGACCTAGGGATACGCAGTATTTT. Translated, it gives CANTLTSGRPRDTQYF.